The rows below give T cell receptor beta chains drawn from one sample of a study of T cell repertoires in cytomegalovirus infection. TCRdb used MiXCR to reprocess the reads, holding one entry per CDR3 protein. Counted here are approximately 500,000 distinct CDR3 sequences, 15% to 20% occurring once; the ten biggest clones make up more than 20%. Sample: CD8+ T cells from PBMCs. The receptor set was obtained from a human donor in good health (CMV status not recorded). Some clones in this sample may be carry-over from other donors' samples. CDR3s include the opening cysteine and the closing phenylalanine or tryptophan. Fields, in order: D gene, clone size, V gene, J gene, CDR3 DNA, CDR3 protein. D genes are given only for firm matches. The size field is filled for only some rows; it gives once, few, many or a size class.

>TRBD1|many|TRBV6-1|TRBJ1-1
TGTGCCAGCAGGAGACAGGGGACGAACACTGAAGCTTTCTTT
CASRRQGTNTEAFF
>TRBD2|-|TRBV29-1|TRBJ2-3
TGCAGCCACACTAGCGGGGGGAAGTATTTT
CSHTSGGKYF
>TRBD2|few|TRBV20-1|TRBJ2-7
TGCAGTGCTAGAGCCCTAGCGGGGGATTGGTACGAGCAGTACTTC
CSARALAGDWYEQYF
>-|few|TRBV6-5|TRBJ1-4
TGTGCCAGCAGTTACGGGCGCGGGGGTGAAAAACTGTTTTTT
CASSYGRGGEKLFF
>TRBD1|-|TRBV27|TRBJ1-4
TGTGCCAGCCAACAAACCGGGACAGTAAATGAAAAACTGTTTTTT
CASQQTGTVNEKLFF
>-|few|TRBV7-9|TRBJ1-1
TGTGCCAGCATCTCAAGTCTGGCCATGAACACTGAAGCTTTCTTT
CASISSLAMNTEAFF
>TRBD2|few|TRBV5-6|TRBJ2-5
TGTGCCAGCAGCTTGGACTTAACTAGCGGGGGGACCCAAGAGACCCAGTACTTC
CASSLDLTSGGTQETQYF
>-|many|TRBV20-1|TRBJ2-1
TGCAGTGCTAGAGATGAAGATCAGAGATCCTACAATGAGCAGTTCTTC
CSARDEDQRSYNEQFF
>-|many|TRBV7-9|TRBJ2-3
TGTGCCAGCATGGGGGATCCTGCAGATACGCAGTATTTT
CASMGDPADTQYF
>TRBD1|-|TRBV5-6|TRBJ2-5
TGTGCCAGCAGCCAGACAGGGATCGAAGAGACCCAGTACTTC
CASSQTGIEETQYF
>-|many|TRBV28|TRBJ2-7
TGTGCCAGCAGTCTCTCTTATTACGAGCAGTACTTC
CASSLSYYEQYF
>-|-|TRBV9|TRBJ2-2
TGTGCCAGCTCTCCCGAGTCCGGGGAGCTGTTTTTT
CASSPESGELFF
>TRBD1|many|TRBV5-6|TRBJ1-5
TGTGCCAGCAGCCACGGACAGGGAGTGGGTCAGCCCCAGCATTTT
CASSHGQGVGQPQHF
>TRBD2|few|TRBV5-1|TRBJ2-1
TGCGCCAGCAGCTTGCTTAGTAGGGGAGGTGGCGGGAGTTCCCCGCAGTTCTTC
CASSLLSRGGGGSSPQFF
>TRBD2|-|TRBV7-6|TRBJ2-1
TGTGCCAGCAGCCCCAGGGAAGCGGGAGTCGGTGAGCAGTTCTTC
CASSPREAGVGEQFF
>-|-|TRBV3-1|TRBJ2-1
TGTGCCAGCAGCCCTGGGATAGCCAATGAGCAGTTCTTC
CASSPGIANEQFF
>-|few|TRBV19|TRBJ2-2
TGTGCCAGTAGTTGGGACCCGTTTCGGTCCACCGGGGAGCTGTTTTTT
CASSWDPFRSTGELFF
>-|many|TRBV12-3/TRBV12-4|TRBJ2-3
TGTGCCAGCAGTCCCCCGGTCGGACAGTGGGGTCTAGATACGCAGTATTTT
CASSPPVGQWGLDTQYF
>TRBD1|many|TRBV20-1|TRBJ1-6
TGCAGTGCTAGCCCCGGACAGGGTCTGATTACACCCCTCCACTTT
CSASPGQGLITPLHF
>TRBD2|many|TRBV25-1|TRBJ2-2
TGTGCCAGCAGGAGGGCGGGGGATCGGACCGGGGAGCTGTTTTTT
CASRRAGDRTGELFF
>-|-|TRBV30|TRBJ2-7
TGTGCCTGGAGTGTACGGGCGGGGTCCGACGAGCAGTACTTC
CAWSVRAGSDEQYF
>-|few|TRBV9|TRBJ1-1
TGTGCCAGCAGCGAACCCTTGGACCCAGAGGACACTGAAGCTTTCTTT
CASSEPLDPEDTEAFF
>-|many|TRBV7-8|TRBJ2-1
TGTGCCAGCAGCTTATTGTCCGATGAGCAGTTCTTC
CASSLLSDEQFF
>TRBD1|-|TRBV7-2|TRBJ1-2
TGTGCCAGCTTAGGGGACGTCACTCCGACAGGGTTGGGTAGTGGCTACACCTTC
CASLGDVTPTGLGSGYTF
>-|many|TRBV11-2|TRBJ2-4
TGTGCCAGCAGCTCGGGGGAGGCCACCTTTCAGTACTTC
CASSSGEATFQYF
>-|-|TRBV6-2/TRBV6-3|TRBJ2-1
TGTGCCAGTGAGGGGGACTACGGTTTCGATGAGCAGTTCTTC
CASEGDYGFDEQFF
>-|many|TRBV7-3|TRBJ2-2
TGTGCCAGCAGCTTAAATCCGGGGCTGAACACCGGGGAGCTGTTTTTT
CASSLNPGLNTGELFF
>TRBD1|few|TRBV7-9|TRBJ1-2
TGTGCCAGCAGCTTACCGGGACAGGGAGGGGCCCCTAACTATGGCTACACCTTC
CASSLPGQGGAPNYGYTF
>TRBD2|many|TRBV19|TRBJ2-1
TGTGCCGCCGGACTAGCGGGAGTTAATGAGCAGTTCTTC
CAAGLAGVNEQFF
>-|many|TRBV7-9|TRBJ2-1
TGTGCCAGCAGCTTACCGACAGAAAATGAGCAGTTCTTC
CASSLPTENEQFF
>TRBD1|-|TRBV30|TRBJ1-1
TGTGCCTGGATGGACAGGTCCACTGAAGCTTTCTTT
CAWMDRSTEAFF
>-|many|TRBV7-3|TRBJ1-2
TGTGCCAGCAGCTCCCAGAGGGGGGGCTATGGCTACACCTTC
CASSSQRGGYGYTF
>-|-|TRBV28|TRBJ2-5
TGTGCCAGCAGTTTTTCTCTCCAAGAGACCCAGTACTTC
CASSFSLQETQYF
>TRBD2|few|TRBV5-1|TRBJ2-5
TGCGCCAGCAGCTCAGCGGGAGGTGTGGTAGAGACCCAGTACTTC
CASSSAGGVVETQYF
>-|few|TRBV10-2|TRBJ1-1
TGCGCCAGCAGTGATTGGGGGGGGAACACTGAAGCTTTCTTT
CASSDWGGNTEAFF
>TRBD1|many|TRBV7-2|TRBJ2-7
TGTGCCAGCAGCTTGCAGGACAGGACAGCCTACGAGCAGTACTTC
CASSLQDRTAYEQYF
>-|many|TRBV12-3/TRBV12-4|TRBJ1-5
TGTGCCAGCAGTTTAGGGGGAAACAATCAGCCCCAGCATTTT
CASSLGGNNQPQHF
>TRBD2|-|TRBV27|TRBJ2-7
TGTGCCAGCAGCCTACAGCGGGAAGGATCCTACGAGCAGTACTTC
CASSLQREGSYEQYF
>TRBD2|-|TRBV28|TRBJ2-7
TGTGCCAGCACCCTCGGGACTAGCGGGAGGTACGAGCAGTACTTC
CASTLGTSGRYEQYF
>TRBD2|many|TRBV12-3/TRBV12-4|TRBJ2-1
TGTGCCAGCAGCACAAGCGGGAGAACCTACAATGAGCAGTTCTTC
CASSTSGRTYNEQFF
>-|many|TRBV7-2|TRBJ2-1
TGTGCCAGCAGCCCCCCTTGGACAGAGTTCTACAATGAGCAGTTCTTC
CASSPPWTEFYNEQFF
>TRBD1|few|TRBV7-9|TRBJ2-5
TGTGCCAGCAGCGCGCGACAGGGGCGGGTGGAGACCCAGTACTTC
CASSARQGRVETQYF
>TRBD2|many|TRBV5-1|TRBJ2-7
TGCGCCAGCAGCTTGGAAGCGGGGCGGCCCTCTCGGTACTTC
CASSLEAGRPSRYF
>TRBD1|-|TRBV11-2|TRBJ2-2
TGTGCCAGCAGCCACAGGGGGCCCTCGAACACCGGGGAGCTGTTTTTT
CASSHRGPSNTGELFF
>-|few|TRBV24-1|TRBJ2-3
TGTGCCACCAGTGATTTGTTGCGAGGGTCGGGCACAGATACGCAGTATTTT
CATSDLLRGSGTDTQYF
>-|many|TRBV15|TRBJ1-2
TGTGCCACCAGCAGAGCGGGCAGGGGTAACTATGGCTACACCTTC
CATSRAGRGNYGYTF
>-|many|TRBV27|TRBJ2-2
TGTGCCAGCAGTTTTCGGGGTAACGGGGAGCTGTTTTTT
CASSFRGNGELFF
>-|few|TRBV5-1|TRBJ2-5
TGCGCCAGCAGCTTGGAGGCCGGGCAGGGGGGCGAGACCCAGTACTTC
CASSLEAGQGGETQYF
>-|many|TRBV12-3/TRBV12-4|TRBJ2-7
TGTGCCAGCAGTCCCCGGGAAGTCGGAAGCTTGGGCTACGAGCAGTACTTC
CASSPREVGSLGYEQYF
>-|few|TRBV6-6|TRBJ1-1
TGTGCCAGCAGCCCTGACAGTCTCATGAACACTGAAGCTTTCTTT
CASSPDSLMNTEAFF
>-|many|TRBV7-9|TRBJ1-2
TGTGCCAGCAGCTTAGCCAGGGAAGTCAGGAACTATGGCTACACCTTC
CASSLAREVRNYGYTF
>-|-|TRBV28|TRBJ2-3
TGTGCCAGCAGCTTAGCCAGGACCGTCTCCACAGATACGCAGTATTTT
CASSLARTVSTDTQYF
>TRBD1|-|TRBV2|TRBJ1-2
TGTGCCCTCCCTGGGGGACAGAACCCATATGGCTACACCTTC
CALPGGQNPYGYTF
>-|-|TRBV9|TRBJ2-7
TGTGCCAGCAGCGTAGATGGAAGACCCTACGAGCAGTACTTC
CASSVDGRPYEQYF
>TRBD2|-|TRBV5-6|TRBJ2-1
TGTGCCAGCGTCCCGGGGGCTAGCGGGGGGAATTACAATGAGCAGTTCTTC
CASVPGASGGNYNEQFF
>-|-|TRBV12-3/TRBV12-4|TRBJ2-7
TGTGCCAGCAGTTTAAGTGGACGGATCTCCTACGATCAGTACTTC
CASSLSGRISYDQYF
>-|few|TRBV27|TRBJ1-2
TGTGCCAGCAGTTTTTCCCGGGGGACTTTTGGTGGCTACACCTTC
CASSFSRGTFGGYTF